One and the same sample provided the 19 T cell receptor beta chains below, sequenced in a study of blood T cell repertoires in COVID-19 (dated by TCRdb to 2018 to 2021). The library was generated by the immunoSEQ multiplex PCR assay. TCRdb carries this immuneACCESS record with in-frame sequences only. Its versions omit some clonotypes, under half of them owing to an unresolved V gene in the studies checked, with the rest unexplained. Within this sample are 200,000 to 250,000 clones, with 83% of them counted one time only. The top ten clonotypes cover around 1.3% of the sample. Sequencing was performed on peripheral blood. These receptors came from a woman in her twenties or thirties with COVID-19, enrolled during active disease.

Written as DNA, the CDR3 is TGTGCCATCCATGGGGCCTCCTATAATTCACCCCTCCACTTT. Its translation: CAIHGASYNSPLHF. The chain combines TRBV10-3 with TRBJ1-6; weak D call: TRBD1 (5 bases). Germline-derived CDR1 and CDR2 are ENHRY and SYGVKD. V lost 8 bases, J lost 0 bases, and 8 bases lay in between. The CDR3 is 14 residues long.

The rearrangement uses TRBV30 and TRBJ2-3; TRBD2 matches at 9 bases. Germline CDR1 is GTSNPN and CDR2 is SVGIG (reference sequence). There are 15 residues in the CDR3. After removal of 4 bases from V and 5 bases from J, the junction contained 10 bases not matched to a gene. The CDR3 nucleotides are TGTGCCTGGACTCAGCGGGAGGACGGGGGAGATACGCAGTATTTT. This gives the protein CAWTQREDGGDTQYF.

CDR3: CASSYLGLATYNEQFF. The DNA of the CDR3 is TGTGCCAGCAGTTACTTGGGACTAGCGACCTACAATGAGCAGTTCTTC. The chain recombines TRBV6-2 or TRBV6-3 with TRBJ2-1; 10 positions agree with TRBD2. The germline V gene encodes CDR1 MNHEY and CDR2 SVGEGT. With 1 base clipped from V and 2 bases from J, the junction kept 2 bases outside the gene matches. The CDR3 is 16 residues long.

V usage is TRBV9 and J usage is TRBJ2-1, with D uncertain. CDR1 and CDR2 from the germline V gene are SGDLS and YYNGEE. Trimming removed 0 bases at V and 1 base at J, with 8 bases between. The CDR3 spans 15 residues. CDR3 protein: CASSVAVRSYNEQFF. The CDR3 DNA reads TGTGCCAGCAGCGTAGCTGTCAGGTCCTACAATGAGCAGTTCTTC. The complete variable domain, with remaining parts taken from reference TRBV9 and TRBJ2-1, reads DSGVTQTPKHLITATGQRVTLRCSPRSGDLSVYWYQQSLDQGLQFLIQYYNGEERAKGNILERFSAQQFPDLHSELNLSSLELGDSALYFCASSVAVRSYNEQFFGPGTRLTVL.

The V and J genes are TRBV7-8 and TRBJ2-7; unclear D gene. Per the germline V gene, CDR1 is SGHVS and CDR2 is FQNEAQ. The V gene lost 5 bases and the J gene lost 4 bases, with 9 bases spanning the gap. The CDR3 length is 12 residues. The CDR3 DNA is TGTGCCAGCAGCCTTCAGATATACGAGCAGTACTTC. Its translation: CASSLQIYEQYF.

This clone has only a few counts. The rearrangement joins TRBV3-1 (or the pseudogene TRBV3-2) to TRBJ2-2, with D perhaps TRBD2 (6 bases). Per germline, CDR1 LGHDT and CDR2 YNNKEL (reference sequence). V gave up 8 bases and J gave up 1 base, with 17 bases separating them. The CDR3 extends over 16 amino acids. CDR3 sequence: CASRTPRGRNTGELFF. The DNA of the CDR3 is TGTGCCAGCCGAACCCCGCGGGGTAGGAACACCGGGGAGCTGTTTTTT.

This rearrangement joins TRBV14 to TRBJ2-5; TRBD1 matches at 7 bases. V dropped 1 base and J dropped 4; count of bases not matched to a gene: 6. Germline V lookup: CDR1 SGHDN, CDR2 FVKESK. CDR3 length: 15 amino acids. As DNA, the CDR3 is TGTGCCAGCAGCCAAGGGGCGCGGACAGGAGAGACCCAGTACTTC. It is translated as CASSQGARTGETQYF. Supplemented by reference TRBV14 and TRBJ2-5, the full variable domain reads EAGVTQFPSHSVIEKGQTVTLRCDPISGHDNLYWYRRVMGKEIKFLLHFVKESKQDESGMPNNRFLAERTGGTYSTLKVQPAELEDSGVYFCASSQGARTGETQYFGPGTRLLVL.

The sample holds a few counts of this clone. The chain links TRBV9 to TRBJ2-7, with no clear D. The CDR3 loop spans 15 amino acids. Germline V CDR1 and CDR2: SGDLS, YYNGEE. The V and J ends lost 4 bases and 1 base respectively, with 15 bases between them. The CDR3 bases are TGTGCCAGCAGCCCGCAGGCAGTCAGTTCCTACGAGCAGTACTTC. Translating it yields CASSPQAVSSYEQYF. The full variable domain, in which reference TRBV9 and TRBJ2-7 provide the parts outside the CDR3, is DSGVTQTPKHLITATGQRVTLRCSPRSGDLSVYWYQQSLDQGLQFLIQYYNGEERAKGNILERFSAQQFPDLHSELNLSSLELGDSALYFCASSPQAVSSYEQYFGPGTRLTVT.

The V call is TRBV7-2, the J call TRBJ2-1, with 9 bases that match TRBD2. V was pared by 11 bases and J by 7 bases, with 15 bases of the junction left unmatched. CDR3 length: 15 residues. Per germline, CDR1 SGHTA and CDR2 FQGNSA. CDR3 loop: CASKTAGGQANEQFF. The DNA for the CDR3 is TGTGCCTCGAAGACGGCGGGAGGGCAGGCGAATGAGCAGTTCTTC.

This rearrangement joins TRBV7-9 to TRBJ1-5; D unclear. Trimming removed 6 bases at V and 6 bases at J, with 21 bases between. CDR3 length: 16 amino acids. Germline V gives CDR1 SEHNR, CDR2 FQNEAQ (reference sequence). The CDR3 is CASSLEVGGSRQPQHF. The CDR3 DNA sequence: TGTGCCAGCAGTCTCGAGGTGGGTGGGTCACGTCAGCCCCAGCATTTT.

V and J are TRBV13 and TRBJ2-7, with D possibly being TRBD2 (6 bases). Germline CDR1 is PRHDT and CDR2 is FYEKMQ (reference sequence). Trimming took 5 bases from V and 1 from J, leaving 12 bases between them. This CDR3 is 14 amino acids long. Here the CDR3 reads CASSPGTSSYEQYF. The CDR3 DNA sequence: TGTGCCAGCAGCCCCGGGACTTCATCCTACGAGCAGTACTTC.

By share of the sample, this clone is medium-sized (0.01 to 0.1%). The chain links TRBV4-1 to TRBJ1-1, with D uncertain. CDR1 and CDR2 (germline): MGHRA, YSYEKL. Trimming cost V 1 base and J 5 bases, with 14 bases left between them. There are 15 residues in the CDR3. The CDR3 loop is CASSQAIQERTEAFF. In DNA form, the CDR3 reads TGCGCCAGCAGCCAAGCAATTCAGGAAAGGACTGAAGCTTTCTTT.

The CDR3 is CASRPLAVSNTEAFF. CDR3 nucleotide sequence: TGTGCCAGCAGGCCCCTGGCAGTCTCGAACACTGAAGCTTTCTTT. The chain uses TRBV6-6 and TRBJ1-1, with D unclear. Germline V gene lookup returns CDR1 MNHNY and CDR2 SVGAGI (reference sequence). The CDR3 sequence is 15 residues long. The V and J ends lost 6 bases and 1 base respectively, with 15 bases between them.

This chain uses TRBV7-8 with TRBJ2-7, with D uncertain. Looked up from germline, CDR1 is SGHVS and CDR2 is FQNEAQ. The CDR3 has 11 amino acids. V lost 0 bases, J lost 10 bases, and 7 bases lay in between. The CDR3 spells CASSLAGSQYF. In DNA, the CDR3 is TGTGCCAGCAGCTTAGCCGGGTCTCAGTACTTC.

V gene TRBV9 combines with J gene TRBJ2-5; 14 bases match TRBD2. CDR1 is SGDLS, CDR2 YYNGEE, per germline. This CDR3 spans 15 amino acids. Trimming at V came to 4 bases and at J to 5 bases, leaving 4 bases not matched to a gene. CDR3 nucleotide sequence: TGTGCCAGCAGCACGGGACTAGCGGGAGTGGAGACCCAGTACTTC. Translating it yields CASSTGLAGVETQYF.

The DNA of the CDR3 is TGCGCCAGCAGCCTATCAGGGGGGTACGAGCAGTACTTC. Translated: CASSLSGGYEQYF. The rearrangement uses TRBV4-3 and TRBJ2-7, with TRBD1 as a possible D gene (7 bases). The germline gives CDR1 LGHNA, CDR2 YSLEER. This CDR3 has 13 amino acids. V lost 4 bases and J lost 4, with 11 bases in between.

The V and J genes are TRBV6-2 or TRBV6-3 and TRBJ1-2; TRBD1 matches at 7 bases. Germline lookup yields CDR1 MNHEY and CDR2 SVGEGT. This CDR3 contains 15 residues. V dropped 5 bases and J dropped 4; count of bases not matched to a gene: 10. CDR3 bases: TGTGCCAGCAGTGACCGAACAGGGGCACTCTATGGCTACACCTTC. The encoded protein is CASSDRTGALYGYTF.

The CDR3 sequence is CANGRGRNEQYF. The CDR3, as DNA: TGTGCCAACGGGCGGGGGAGAAACGAGCAGTACTTC. The chain combines TRBV2 with TRBJ2-7, with TRBD2 matching 7 bases. V dropped 10 bases and J dropped 5; count of bases not matched to a gene: 8. The CDR3 consists of 12 residues. CDR1 is SNHLY, CDR2 FYNNEI, per germline.

A note on this clone: Different DNA sequences within this sample yield the same CDR3. The chain links TRBV19 to TRBJ1-2; 8 bases agree with TRBD1. In germline, CDR1 is LNHDA, CDR2 SQIVND (reference sequence). This CDR3 has 13 residues. The junction had 2 bases not matched to a gene; V was cut back by 4 bases and J by 4 bases. The CDR3 reads CASSRGQVYGYTF. The CDR3 DNA follows: TGTGCCAGTAGTAGGGGACAGGTCTATGGCTACACCTTC.